Presented here are 2 T cell receptor beta chains from one specimen sequenced in a study of healthy donors' naive CD4 and CD8 T cells. Starting from 500 ng of total RNA, TCR libraries were made with linear amplification. TCRdb re-analysed the reads in MiXCR, keeping a single row per CDR3 protein. In the table there are approximately 200,000 distinct CDR3 sequences, under 85% of which are singletons. Sample: naive CD4+ and CD8+ T cells sorted from blood, pooled from several donors. All receptors come from a pool of human donors in good health; the sample pools cells from several healthy donors.

V is TRBV10-3 and J is TRBJ2-7, with TRBD1 matching 7 bases. V dropped 5 bases and J dropped 2; count of bases not matched to a gene: 3. CDR3 length equals 13 residues. Germline V gene sequence: CDR1 ENHRY, CDR2 SYGVKD. In nucleotides, the CDR3 is TGTGCCATCAGTCGGGACAGTACCTACGAGCAGTACGTC. It specifies CAISRDSTYEQYV.

The chain recombines TRBV10-3 with TRBJ2-1; D ambiguous. The CDR3 extends over 14 amino acids. CDR1 is ENHRY and CDR2 is SYGVKD in the germline V gene. Trimming pared 6 bases from V and 3 bases from J, leaving 12 bases between. The CDR3 here is CAISPGSVYNEQFF. The CDR3 DNA is TGTGCCATCAGCCCAGGCAGTGTCTACAATGAGCAGTTCTTC.